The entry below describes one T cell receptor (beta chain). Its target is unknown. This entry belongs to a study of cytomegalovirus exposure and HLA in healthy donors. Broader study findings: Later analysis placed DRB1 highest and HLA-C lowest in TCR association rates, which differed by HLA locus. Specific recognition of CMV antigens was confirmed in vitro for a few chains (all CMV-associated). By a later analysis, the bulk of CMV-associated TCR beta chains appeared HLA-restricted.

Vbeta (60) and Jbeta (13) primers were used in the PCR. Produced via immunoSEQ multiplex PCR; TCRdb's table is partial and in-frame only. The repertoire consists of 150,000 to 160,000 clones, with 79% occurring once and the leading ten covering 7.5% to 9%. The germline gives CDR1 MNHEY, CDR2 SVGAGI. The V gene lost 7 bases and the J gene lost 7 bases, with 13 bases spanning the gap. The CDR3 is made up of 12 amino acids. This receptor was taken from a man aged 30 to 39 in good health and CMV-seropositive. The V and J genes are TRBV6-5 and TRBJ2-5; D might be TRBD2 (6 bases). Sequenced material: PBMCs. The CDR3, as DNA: TGTGCCAGCAAATCGGAGGAGGGGACCCAGTACTTC. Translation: CASKSEEGTQYF.